This entry lists 2 T cell receptor beta chains sequenced from one sample in a study of T cells of healthy individuals. MiXCR, applied by TCRdb to the 5' RACE reads, yields one record per CDR3 protein. The table lists approximately 52,000 distinct CDR3 sequences, about 15% of them singletons, with around 15% in the top ten. All receptors come from a human donor in good health.

This clonotype was seen at least ten times. The CDR3 loop is CSAIGGGYNEQFF. CDR3 sequence (DNA): TGCAGTGCTATAGGGGGGGGATACAATGAGCAGTTCTTC. The chain employs TRBV20-1 and TRBJ2-1; maybe TRBD2 (7 bases). Trimming took off 4 bases at V and 4 bases at J, with 11 bases between the two ends. There are 13 residues in the CDR3. Germline lookup yields CDR1 DFQATT and CDR2 SNEGSKA (reference sequence).

J is TRBJ1-2 and V is TRBV12-5, with 7 bases aligning to TRBD1. Germline CDR1 and CDR2: LGHNT and FRNRAP. CDR3 length equals 14 residues. V lost 3 bases and J lost 5; bases outside the gene matches: 6. CDR3: CASGFSGTAYGYTF. The CDR3 DNA sequence: TGTGCTAGTGGTTTCTCGGGGACAGCGTATGGCTACACCTTC. Full variable domain (remainder filled in from reference TRBV12-5 and TRBJ1-2): DARVTQTPRHKVTEMGQEVTMRCQPILGHNTVFWYRQTMMQGLELLAYFRNRAPLDDSGMPKDRFSAEMPDATLATLKIQPSEPRDSAVYFCASGFSGTAYGYTFGSGTRLTVV.